The TCR beta chain under discussion was sequenced for a study of blood T cell repertoires in COVID-19. In the study overall: From the United States, Italy and Spain came samples of acute and convalescent COVID-19.

Repertoires were generated with immunoSEQ multiplex PCR, while TCRdb's copy carries only in-frame clones and drops some. Of some 30,000 clones listed, around nine tenths were seen once; the top ten hold about 5%. Germline CDR1 is SNHLY and CDR2 is FYNNEI. CDR3 length: 13 amino acids. Trimming removed 4 bases from V and 8 bases from J; junction bases left unmatched: 0. Material for sequencing was peripheral blood. The receptor's source is a woman in her sixties or seventies with active COVID-19. The V gene is TRBV2, the J gene TRBJ1-6, with 9 bases fitting TRBD1. CDR3 region: CASSGQGDSPLHF. The CDR3, as DNA: TGTGCCAGCAGTGGACAGGGGGATTCACCCCTCCACTTT.